This T cell receptor beta chain was documented in a study of regulatory dendritic cells for organ transplantation. For this clone: Its antigen remains unidentified.

The data were produced by immunoSEQ multiplex PCR, yet TCRdb's version contains in-frame clones alone and is incomplete. Seen here are 15,000 to 20,000 clones, 70% to 85% observed once, and the top ten hold 2.5% to 4%. The CDR3 covers 15 residues. Germline values: CDR1 MNHEY, CDR2 SVGAGI. Deletions cut 7 bases from V and 2 bases from J, with 12 bases between. Allogeneic regulatory or mature dendritic cells were co-cultured for 5 days with CFSE-labeled sorted T cells at 1:10. This TCR derives from a human donor in good health. This chain links TRBV6-5 with TRBJ2-6; D might be TRBD1 or TRBD2, each matching 5 bases. Source material: memory CD4+ T cells from blood cultured with regulatory dendritic cells. Subset denoted: CD45RO+ memory T cells. The CDR3 nucleotides read TGTGCCAGCACTTCGAGGGGCGCTGGGGCCAACGTCCTGACTTTC. Its protein product is CASTSRGAGANVLTF.